A selection of T cell receptor beta chains follows, all from one sample in a study of T cells after yellow fever vaccination. TCRdb independently ran MiXCR on the 5' RACE reads; one entry per CDR3 protein. This sample has fewer than 150,000 distinct CDR3 sequences, with about 8% found just once. The specimen comprised CD4+ T cells sorted from PBMCs, sampled 5 days after the yellow fever booster vaccination. These TCRs come from a man aged 30 to 39 who received the YFV17D yellow fever vaccine. Both conserved end residues are part of each CDR3. A D gene is named only where the DNA matches it firmly. Clone size is given for some rows only: seen once, a few or many times, or a class if the clone is expanded.

>TRBV28|TRBJ1-2|-|many
TGTGCCAGCGAACCCGGGACCTTATATGGCTACACCTTC
CASEPGTLYGYTF
>TRBV20-1|TRBJ1-4|-|many
TGCAGTGCCGCACAGCGCATGAATGAAAAACTGTTTTTT
CSAAQRMNEKLFF
>TRBV12-3/TRBV12-4|TRBJ1-5|-|many
TGTGCCAGCAGTTTCGAGCCCCAGCATTTT
CASSFEPQHF
>TRBV5-1|TRBJ2-7|-|many
TGCGCCAGCAGCTTGGCTAGCTTCAACTACGAGCAGTACTTC
CASSLASFNYEQYF
>TRBV28|TRBJ2-5|-|few
TGTGCCAGCAGCGAGACCCGAGAGACCCAGTACTTC
CASSETRETQYF
>TRBV29-1|TRBJ2-7|-|many
TGCAGCGTCCCAGCGGGTCCGCCCTACGAGCAGTACTTC
CSVPAGPPYEQYF
>TRBV5-1|TRBJ1-1|TRBD1|many
TGCGCCAGCACCCCGACAGGGGGGAGGGAGATAGCTTTCTTT
CASTPTGGREIAFF
>TRBV20-1|TRBJ2-3|-|many
TGCAGTGCCATTCTAGTTTACGACACAGATACGCAGTATTTT
CSAILVYDTDTQYF
>TRBV20-1|TRBJ2-1|TRBD2|few
TGCAGTGCTAGCGCTCCTAGCGGGAGCGGCGAGCAGTTCTTC
CSASAPSGSGEQFF
>TRBV6-5|TRBJ2-6|-|many
TGTGCCACCAGCCCCCAATACTCTGGGGCCAACGTCCTGACTTTC
CATSPQYSGANVLTF
>TRBV10-2|TRBJ2-1|-|many
TGCGCCAGCAGTGAGCCAAGCCGCGCCAATGAGCAGTTCTTC
CASSEPSRANEQFF
>TRBV2|TRBJ2-7|TRBD2|-
TGTGCCAGCAGTACACTAGCGGGAGCCCCTAGCTACGAGCAGTACTTC
CASSTLAGAPSYEQYF
>TRBV12-3/TRBV12-4|TRBJ1-5|TRBD1|many
TGTGCCAGCAGTTTCTCTGGGACAGACAATCAGCCCCAGCATTTT
CASSFSGTDNQPQHF
>TRBV27|TRBJ1-3|-|many
TGTGCCAGCAGCCTCCAGGGTTTTTCTGGAAACACCATATATTTT
CASSLQGFSGNTIYF
>TRBV4-3|TRBJ1-2|-|-
TGCGCCAGCAGCCAAAAGCCGGGACGCCCTAACTATGGCTACACCTTC
CASSQKPGRPNYGYTF
>TRBV5-8|TRBJ2-2|-|-
TGTGCCAGCAGCTTGGCGGTTCTCGGGGAGCTGTTTTTT
CASSLAVLGELFF
>TRBV2|TRBJ2-1|TRBD1|-
TGTGCCTGCAGTTTATTCCGCCGGGGCAGGGGGCTAGACAATGAGCAGTTCTTC
CACSLFRRGRGLDNEQFF
>TRBV20-1|TRBJ2-2|TRBD2|many
TGCAGTGCTAGTTTTCCCGGGACTAGCGGTAGCGGGGAGCTGTTTTTT
CSASFPGTSGSGELFF
>TRBV28|TRBJ1-4|-|many
TGTGCCAGCAGATTCTCCGGGACGGGAAATGAAAAACTGTTTTTT
CASRFSGTGNEKLFF
>TRBV20-1|TRBJ1-6|-|many
TGCAGTGCTAGAGGGGGGGGGAGCTCCTATAATTCACCCCTCCACTTT
CSARGGGSSYNSPLHF
>TRBV5-5|TRBJ2-1|-|many
TGTGCCAGCAGCTATGGGCCAGGCTACTACAATGAGCAGTTCTTC
CASSYGPGYYNEQFF
>TRBV7-2|TRBJ2-1|TRBD1|-
TGTGCCAGCAGCCGCGACAGGGCCTCCTACAATGAGCAGTTCTTC
CASSRDRASYNEQFF
>TRBV27|TRBJ2-1|-|many
TGTGCCAGCAGTGGCGTTTGGAATGAGCAGTTCTTC
CASSGVWNEQFF
>TRBV23-1|TRBJ2-7|TRBD2|many
TGCGCCAGCAGTCAACGGCGCAGGCGGGGGTACTACGAGCAGTACTTC
CASSQRRRRGYYEQYF
>TRBV20-1|TRBJ2-1|-|many
TGCAGTGCTAGAGCCGGATACAATGAGCAGTTCTTC
CSARAGYNEQFF
>TRBV7-9|TRBJ2-1|TRBD2|many
TGTGCCAGCAGCTCCGCGGCGGGAGGGTCCTACAATGAGCAGTTCTTC
CASSSAAGGSYNEQFF
>TRBV5-1|TRBJ2-6|-|-
TGCGCCAGCAGCCCTGGTGTTGTCCGCAGCTCTGGGGCCAACGTCCTGACTTTC
CASSPGVVRSSGANVLTF